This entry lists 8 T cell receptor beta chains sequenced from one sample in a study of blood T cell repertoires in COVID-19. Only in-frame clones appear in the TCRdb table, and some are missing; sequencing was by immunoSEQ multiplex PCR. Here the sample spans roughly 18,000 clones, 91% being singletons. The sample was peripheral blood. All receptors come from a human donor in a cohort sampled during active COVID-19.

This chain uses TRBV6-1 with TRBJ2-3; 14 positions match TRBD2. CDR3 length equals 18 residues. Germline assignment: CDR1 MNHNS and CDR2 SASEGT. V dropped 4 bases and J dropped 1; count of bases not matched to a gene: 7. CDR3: CASSGGTSGSVGTDTQYF. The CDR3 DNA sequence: TGTGCCAGCAGTGGGGGGACTAGCGGGAGTGTGGGCACAGATACGCAGTATTTT.

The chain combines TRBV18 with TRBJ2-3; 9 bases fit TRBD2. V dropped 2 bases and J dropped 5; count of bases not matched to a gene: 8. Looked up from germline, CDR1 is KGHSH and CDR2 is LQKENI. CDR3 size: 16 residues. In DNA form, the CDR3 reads TGTGCCAGCTCACCAAGAGAGCGGGGGGTTGGAGATACGCAGTATTTT. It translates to CASSPRERGVGDTQYF.

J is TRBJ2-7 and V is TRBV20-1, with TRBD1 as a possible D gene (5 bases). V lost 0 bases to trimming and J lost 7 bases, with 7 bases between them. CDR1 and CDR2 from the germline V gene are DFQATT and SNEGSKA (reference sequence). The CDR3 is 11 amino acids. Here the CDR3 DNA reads TGCAGTGCTAGAGATCACAGGGAGCAGTACTTC. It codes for CSARDHREQYF.

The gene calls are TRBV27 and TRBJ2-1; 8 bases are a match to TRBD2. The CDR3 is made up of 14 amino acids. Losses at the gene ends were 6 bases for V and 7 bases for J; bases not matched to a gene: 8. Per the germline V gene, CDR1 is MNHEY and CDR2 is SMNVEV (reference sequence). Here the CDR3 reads CASRYGGEGNEQFF. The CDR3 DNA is TGTGCCAGCAGATACGGGGGGGAGGGGAATGAGCAGTTCTTC.

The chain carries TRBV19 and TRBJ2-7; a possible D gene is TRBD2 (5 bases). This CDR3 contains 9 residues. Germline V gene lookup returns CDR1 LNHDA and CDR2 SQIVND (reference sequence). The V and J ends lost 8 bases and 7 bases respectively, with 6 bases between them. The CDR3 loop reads CASRREQYV. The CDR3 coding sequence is TGTGCCAGTCGGAGGGAGCAGTACGTC.

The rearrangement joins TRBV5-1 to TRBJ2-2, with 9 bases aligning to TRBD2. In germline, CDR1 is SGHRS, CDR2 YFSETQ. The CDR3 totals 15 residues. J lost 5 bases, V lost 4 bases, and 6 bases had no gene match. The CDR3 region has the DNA TGCGCCAGCAGCATAGCGGGGGAGTTGACCGGGGAGCTGTTTTTT. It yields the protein CASSIAGELTGELFF.

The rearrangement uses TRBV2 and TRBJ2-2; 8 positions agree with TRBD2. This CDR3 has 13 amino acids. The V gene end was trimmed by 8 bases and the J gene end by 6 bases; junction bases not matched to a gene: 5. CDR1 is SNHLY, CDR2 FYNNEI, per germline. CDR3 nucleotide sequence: TGTGCCAGCGGGTTGCGGGAGGCCGGGGAGCTGTTTTTT. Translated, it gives CASGLREAGELFF.

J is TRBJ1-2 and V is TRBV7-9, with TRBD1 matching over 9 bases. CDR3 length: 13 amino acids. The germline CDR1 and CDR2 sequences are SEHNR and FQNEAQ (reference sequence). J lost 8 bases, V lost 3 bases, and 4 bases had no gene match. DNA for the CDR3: TGTGCCAGCAGCTTCCTGGACAGGGGCGGCTACACCTTC. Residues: CASSFLDRGGYTF. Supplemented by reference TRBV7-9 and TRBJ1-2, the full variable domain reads DTGVSQNPRHKITKRGQNVTFRCDPISEHNRLYWYRQTLGQGPEFLTYFQNEAQLEKSRLLSDRFSAERPKGSFSTLEIQRTEQGDSAMYLCASSFLDRGGYTFGSGTRLTVV.